This is a list of T cell receptor beta chains from one sample in a study of a mutant IDH1 vaccine in newly diagnosed glioma. Method: immunoSEQ multiplex PCR; TCRdb's copy keeps in-frame clones and lacks some. Among tens of thousands of clones listed, approximately 86% were seen once. Sequenced here: PBMCs, sampled from a glioma patient treated with radiotherapy, temozolomide or both. Source of these receptors: a woman aged 35 to 49 with glioma. The CDR3 runs from the conserved cysteine through the conserved F or W. The order of the fields is D gene, J gene, clone size, V gene, CDR3 length, CDR3 protein, CDR3 DNA. The D gene is left open where the match is weak. Size tells how often a clone was seen (once, few, many) or the class of an expanded clone, and some rows leave it out.

>TRBD1|TRBJ2-3|.|TRBV6-5|15
CASIDRGRGTDTQYF
TGTGCCAGCATCGACAGGGGGCGCGGAACAGATACGCAGTATTTT
>.|TRBJ1-6|.|TRBV6-6|14
CASSPGRLNSPLHF
TGTGCCAGCAGCCCGGGACGGCTTAATTCACCCCTCCACTTT
>TRBD2|TRBJ2-3|.|TRBV11-2|15
CASSRTTSATDTQYF
TGTGCCAGCAGCAGGACGACTAGCGCCACAGATACGCAGTATTTT
>TRBD1|TRBJ1-4|once|TRBV5-1|14
CASSPMTGAEKLFF
TGCGCCAGCAGCCCGATGACAGGGGCTGAAAAACTGTTTTTT
>.|TRBJ2-5|once|TRBV6-5|11
CAAGVEETQYF
TGTGCCGCGGGTGTGGAAGAGACCCAGTACTTC
>.|TRBJ2-7|.|TRBV6-5|13
CASKGRGVYEQYF
TGTGCCAGCAAAGGCAGGGGGGTCTACGAGCAGTACTTC
>.|TRBJ2-3|.|TRBV25-1|16
CASSSRASPHTDTQYF
TGTGCCAGCAGCTCAAGGGCTAGCCCCCACACAGATACGCAGTATTTT
>TRBD2|TRBJ2-1|.|TRBV20-1|11
CSATTSHEQFF
TGCAGTGCTACGACTAGCCATGAGCAGTTCTTC
>.|TRBJ1-1|once|TRBV20-1|11
CSASLTGEAFF
TGCAGTGCTAGCCTAACAGGGGAAGCTTTCTTT
>TRBD1|TRBJ2-7|once|TRBV7-9|15
CASSLGQGGVYEQYF
TGTGCCAGCAGCTTAGGACAGGGTGGGGTCTACGAGCAGTACTTC
>.|TRBJ2-5|.|TRBV13|15
CASSHGLSGAETQYF
TGTGCCAGCAGCCACGGACTCAGTGGGGCCGAGACCCAGTACTTC
>.|TRBJ2-2|once|TRBV7-9|15
CASRRTSALDGELFF
TGTGCCAGCAGGCGTACTAGTGCACTTGACGGGGAGCTGTTTTTT
>.|TRBJ2-3|.|TRBV11-2|15
CASSSTYGQTDTQYF
TGTGCCAGCAGCTCCACTTACGGACAGACAGATACGCAGTATTTT
>TRBD1|TRBJ2-7|.|TRBV4-1|13
CASSPGQGKEQYF
TGCGCCAGCAGCCCGGGACAGGGGAAGGAGCAGTACTTC
>TRBD1|TRBJ1-2|once|TRBV7-2|13
CASSPDRGDGYTF
TGTGCCAGCAGCCCGGACAGGGGCGATGGCTACACCTTC
>.|TRBJ1-1|.|TRBV15|14
CATSPTGANTEAFF
TGTGCCACCAGCCCCACGGGGGCGAACACTGAAGCTTTCTTT
>.|TRBJ1-2|.|TRBV30|16
CAWSVSPVAFNYGYTF
TGTGCCTGGAGTGTATCCCCGGTGGCATTTAACTATGGCTACACCTTC
>TRBD1|TRBJ2-3|.|TRBV18|15
CASSPGQGATDTQYF
TGTGCCAGCTCACCGGGGCAGGGGGCTACAGATACGCAGTATTTT
>TRBD1|TRBJ1-5|.|TRBV19|14
CASSTRTGDQPQHF
TGTGCCAGTAGTACCCGGACAGGGGATCAGCCCCAGCATTTT
>.|TRBJ1-3|.|TRBV10-3|15
CAISESLVSGNTIYF
TGTGCCATCAGTGAGTCGTTGGTCTCTGGAAACACCATATATTTT
>.|TRBJ1-2|.|TRBV6-1|15
CASSGQTFANYGYTF
TGTGCCAGCAGTGGCCAGACATTCGCTAACTATGGCTACACCTTC
>.|TRBJ2-3|once|TRBV5-4|14
CASRVPGPTDTQYF
TGTGCCAGCAGGGTTCCGGGACCTACAGATACGCAGTATTTT
>.|TRBJ1-6|once|TRBV2|14
CASTKGTRNSPLHF
TGTGCCAGCACCAAGGGGACGCGTAATTCACCCCTCCACTTT
>TRBD1|TRBJ2-7|.|TRBV7-8|16
CASSLHPRGRGYEQYF
TGTGCCAGCAGCTTACACCCCAGGGGGCGCGGTTACGAGCAGTACTTC
>.|TRBJ1-1|.|TRBV27|13
CASSFAANTEAFF
TGTGCCAGCAGTTTTGCAGCGAACACTGAAGCTTTCTTT
>.|TRBJ1-1|.|TRBV7-2|14
CASSLSGVNTEAFF
TGTGCCAGCAGCTTAAGTGGGGTGAACACTGAAGCTTTCTTT
>.|TRBJ1-1|few|TRBV15|16
CATSRDSGVMNTEAFF
TGTGCCACCAGCAGAGATTCGGGGGTTATGAACACTGAAGCTTTCTTT
>TRBD1|TRBJ1-3|.|TRBV30|15
CAWSGQGVSGNTIYF
TGTGCCTGGAGTGGACAGGGTGTCTCTGGAAACACCATATATTTT
>TRBD2|TRBJ2-1|few|TRBV13|16
CASSGRLAGEGDEQFF
TGTGCCAGCAGCGGCAGATTAGCGGGAGAGGGGGATGAGCAGTTCTTC
>.|TRBJ2-7|once|TRBV15|11
CATSSYAEQYF
TGTGCCACCAGCAGTTACGCGGAGCAGTACTTC
>.|TRBJ2-5|.|TRBV10-3|14
CAIIGTPTQETQYF
TGTGCCATCATTGGGACGCCAACCCAAGAGACCCAGTACTTC
>TRBD2|TRBJ2-7|.|TRBV5-4|16
CASSTPGTSGNYEQYF
TGTGCCAGCAGTACCCCCGGTACTAGCGGGAACTACGAGCAGTACTTC
>.|TRBJ1-1|.|TRBV20-1|11
CSASTDRRAFF
TGCAGTGCTAGTACCGACAGGCGAGCTTTCTTT
>.|TRBJ1-2|.|TRBV10-2|13
CASSGDPAVGYTF
TGCGCCAGCAGTGGGGACCCAGCAGTTGGCTACACCTTC
>.|TRBJ1-1|.|TRBV2|13
CASDQGQNTEAFF
TGTGCCAGCGATCAGGGTCAGAACACTGAAGCTTTCTTT
>TRBD2|TRBJ2-3|.|TRBV4-1|16
CASSQDPSGRSDTQYF
TGCGCCAGCAGCCAAGATCCAAGCGGGAGGTCAGATACGCAGTATTTT
>TRBD1|TRBJ1-1|few|TRBV4-2|15
CASSHPGQQNTEAFF
TGTGCCAGCAGCCATCCGGGACAGCAGAACACTGAAGCTTTCTTT
>.|TRBJ1-1|.|TRBV5-4|14
CASSYDRLNTEAFF
TGTGCCAGCAGCTATGACAGATTGAACACTGAAGCTTTCTTT
>.|TRBJ2-1|.|TRBV2|11
CAGRQWSEQFF
TGTGCCGGCAGACAGTGGAGCGAGCAGTTCTTC
>.|TRBJ2-3|.|TRBV27|14
CASSLTAGTDTQYF
TGTGCCAGCAGTCTGACAGCGGGCACAGATACGCAGTATTTT
>.|TRBJ2-1|.|TRBV30|13
CAWSLQGYNEQFF
TGTGCCTGGAGCTTACAGGGCTACAATGAGCAGTTCTTC
>.|TRBJ2-2|.|TRBV30|11
CAWSPPGELFF
TGTGCCTGGAGTCCCCCCGGGGAGCTGTTTTTT
>.|TRBJ2-2|.|TRBV4-1|16
CASSQGQVGMDGELFF
TGCGCCAGCAGCCAAGGACAGGTTGGGATGGACGGGGAGCTGTTTTTT
>.|TRBJ1-2|.|TRBV4-1|15
CASSQADRTGDGYTF
TGCGCCAGCAGCCAGGCTGACAGGACTGGGGATGGCTACACCTTC
>TRBD1|TRBJ1-2|.|TRBV19|15
CASSATGTGDYGYTF
TGTGCCAGTAGTGCCACCGGGACAGGGGACTATGGCTACACCTTC
>TRBD2|TRBJ2-1|.|TRBV5-4|15
CASSSRGGLGDEQFF
TGTGCCAGCAGCTCGCGGGGGGGCCTCGGCGATGAGCAGTTCTTC
>.|TRBJ2-2|.|TRBV10-1|16
CAGSESRGTNTGELFF
TGCGCCGGCAGTGAGTCGAGGGGGACCAACACCGGGGAGCTGTTTTTT
>.|TRBJ2-1|.|TRBV6-5|12
CASSYGTAEQFF
TGTGCCAGCAGTTACGGAACGGCTGAGCAGTTCTTC
>.|TRBJ1-2|.|TRBV5-6|14
CASSLVGDNYGYTF
TGTGCCAGCAGCTTGGTAGGGGACAACTATGGCTACACCTTC
>TRBD2|TRBJ2-5|.|TRBV9|17
CASSALGLAGIGETQYF
TGTGCCAGCAGCGCGCTCGGACTAGCGGGAATCGGAGAGACCCAGTACTTC
>TRBD1|TRBJ1-1|.|TRBV25-1|15
CASSTYRTGRNEAFF
TGTGCCAGCAGTACGTATCGGACAGGACGAAATGAAGCTTTCTTT
>.|TRBJ1-1|.|TRBV28|13
CASSGYRHTEAFF
TGTGCCAGCAGTGGGTACAGGCACACTGAAGCTTTCTTT
>.|TRBJ1-2|.|TRBV2|15
CASSEAEGANYGYTF
TGTGCCAGCAGTGAAGCGGAAGGGGCAAACTATGGCTACACCTTC
>.|TRBJ2-7|.|TRBV25-1|12
CASSWGMGEQYF
TGTGCCAGCTCTTGGGGAATGGGGGAGCAGTACTTC
>TRBD2|TRBJ2-7|.|TRBV7-9|17
CASSLPPGGVVIYEQYF
TGTGCCAGCAGCTTACCCCCGGGAGGAGTGGTAATCTACGAGCAGTACTTC
>.|TRBJ1-6|.|TRBV2|15
CASKQGDFYNSPLHF
TGTGCCAGCAAGCAGGGAGATTTCTATAATTCACCCCTCCACTTT
>.|TRBJ1-1|.|TRBV9|16
CASSVMPGTVNTEAFF
TGTGCCAGCAGCGTAATGCCGGGGACGGTGAACACTGAAGCTTTCTTT